Sequencing of this T cell receptor beta chain was carried out in a study of blood T cell repertoires in COVID-19 (TCRdb year 2020). The study in broad terms: The collaborator samples originated in the United States, Italy and Spain and spanned the acute and convalescent phases of COVID-19. Deeply sampled blood TCRbeta repertoires from subjects exposed to, actively infected with, or recovered from COVID-19 were included in the dataset. HLA class I and class II types, where available, came from metadata supplied by the sample provider rather than from assay-based typing. Samples came from the ongoing ImmuneRACE study (first 160 participants) plus 1,254 subjects from 6 global collaborators. A freely available public database, intended as a resource for researchers studying the immune response to SARS-CoV-2, is where the repertoires were released. The material from the prospective study consisted of cDNA or gDNA derived from T cells, B-cell-depleted T cells, or PBMCs. Nearly every sample came with metadata listing a de-identified subject ID, COVID-19 status, age in years and sex.

The immunoSEQ Assay, a bias-controlled multiplex PCR, was used to amplify TCRbeta CDR3 regions from genomic DNA. In the paper's pipeline: The number of nucleated cells in each sample was estimated by amplification of reference gene primers within the assay. To quantify the absolute abundance of each unique TCRbeta CDR3 rearrangement, sequence reads were collapsed and filtered. For each sample, productive Simpson clonality was calculated by taking the square root of Simpson's diversity index across productive rearrangements. TCRdb obtained this table from immuneACCESS and retained in-frame rearrangements with V and J assigned. These tables miss some clones; where compared with another copy, unresolved V genes account for less than half of the shortfall, and the remainder is unexplained. Clonal size and the V and J genes are those of that table, whereas D and trimming came from the DNA. This sample gives roughly 120,000 clones in total; less than 85% of them show up just once. Of the sample, over 2% falls within the top ten clones.

Overall study results and their limits: How much clinical and demographic metadata was included differed by source and by participant, and the metadata was provided uncurated.

Each collaborating institution followed its own protocols to collect whole blood in K2EDTA tubes. For TCRbeta analysis, collaborator samples were shipped as frozen whole blood, as isolated PBMCs, or as DNA extracted from either sample type. CDR1 GTSNPN and CDR2 SVGIG were looked up in the germline V gene (reference sequence). Relative to germline, V is missing 2 bases and J is missing 6 bases, with 10 bases of the junction outside any gene match. Taken from cysteine to phenylalanine, the CDR3 has 15 residues. Solely the CDR3 DNA is kept, with 45 bases framed from the first base. This clone has a handful of counts. There is no known antigen for this receptor. Base qualities were left out, and no much larger clone turns up one base away.

The sequence derives from a man aged 25 to 40 with acute or convalescent COVID-19. Input material: peripheral blood. The receptor chain draws on TRBV30 and TRBJ1-3, with TRBD1 identical over 7 junction bases. This receptor has the CDR3 CAWSTNPDRVNTIYF. The DNA is TGTGCCTGGAGTACTAACCCAGACAGGGTAAACACCATATATTTT.